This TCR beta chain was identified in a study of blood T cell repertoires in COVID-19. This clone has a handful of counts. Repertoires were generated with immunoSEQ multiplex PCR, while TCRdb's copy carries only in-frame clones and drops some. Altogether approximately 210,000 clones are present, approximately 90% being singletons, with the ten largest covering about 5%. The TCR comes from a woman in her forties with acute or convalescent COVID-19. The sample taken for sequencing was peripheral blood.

CDR3 loop: CASSTWTGGNYGYTF. CDR3 sequence (DNA): TGTGCCAGCAGTACTTGGACAGGGGGCAACTATGGCTACACCTTC. This chain connects TRBV28 to TRBJ1-2; 11 bases are shared with TRBD1. The CDR3 sequence is 15 residues long. The germline gives CDR1 MDHEN, CDR2 SYDVKM. J was trimmed by 2 bases and V by 5 bases; bases with no gene match: 4.